This section outlines one T cell receptor beta chain sequence together with its context. The antigen remains unidentified. The time point here: pre-treatment sample, taken before nivolumab and TIL therapy. Pleural nodules or supraclavicular lymph nodes made up most of the excised metastases sampled. The data stem from a study of TIL therapy for anti-PD-1-resistant metastatic lung cancer. Study summary: Most patients had lung adenocarcinoma. Tumors carried a median about 1.4 non-synonymous mutations per megabase. Study conclusions and caveats: Compared with baseline intratumoral T cells, expanded TIL cultures were more clonal and less diverse (approximately 6.6% vs 31%).

This was the immunoSEQ v3 assay. Survey-level samples got around 2.1 million read pairs; deep-level samples got about 5-6.5 million. Some clones are missing from TCRdb's copy, which holds only in-frame ones; the method was immunoSEQ multiplex PCR. The table has 50,000 or so clones, less than 75% seen once. From germline, CDR1 is SEHNR and CDR2 FQNEAQ (reference sequence). The CDR3 covers 15 residues. Deletions cut 6 bases from V and 5 bases from J, with 16 bases between. This chain uses TRBV7-9 with TRBJ2-2, with D possibly TRBD2 on 6 matching bases. This TCR came from a person aged 30 to 80 with non-small cell lung cancer. This sample comprised tumor tissue, obtained at baseline. CDR3 residues: CASRSDYGVTGELFF. DNA of the CDR3: TGTGCCAGCAGGTCGGACTATGGGGTTACCGGGGAGCTGTTTTTT.